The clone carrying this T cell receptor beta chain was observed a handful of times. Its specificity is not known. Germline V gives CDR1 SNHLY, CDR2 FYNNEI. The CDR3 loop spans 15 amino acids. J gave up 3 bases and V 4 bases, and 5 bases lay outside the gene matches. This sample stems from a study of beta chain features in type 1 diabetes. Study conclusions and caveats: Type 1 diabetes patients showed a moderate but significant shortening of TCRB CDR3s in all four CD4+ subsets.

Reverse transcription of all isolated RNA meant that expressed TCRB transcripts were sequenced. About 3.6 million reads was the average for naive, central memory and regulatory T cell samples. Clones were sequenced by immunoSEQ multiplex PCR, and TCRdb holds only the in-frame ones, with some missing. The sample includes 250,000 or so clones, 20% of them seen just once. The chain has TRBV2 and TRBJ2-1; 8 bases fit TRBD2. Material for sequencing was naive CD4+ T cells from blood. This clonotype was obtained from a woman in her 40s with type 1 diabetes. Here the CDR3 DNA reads TGTGCCAGCAGTGGGGGGCTAGCGGGCTACAATGAGCAGTTCTTC. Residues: CASSGGLAGYNEQFF.